Shown below are 28 T cell receptor beta chains from a single sample sequenced in a study of OX40 agonist ivuxolimab in advanced cancers. TCRdb's table, derived via immunoSEQ multiplex PCR, lists solely in-frame clones and lacks some. The sample has roughly 60,000 clones; less than 95% are singletons. Specimen: CD4+ or CD8+ T cells sorted from blood, collected in a trial of the OX40 agonist ivuxolimab. The receptor set was obtained from an adult with an advanced solid tumor such as melanoma, head and neck, liver or kidney cancer.

The chain combines TRBV6-5 with TRBJ2-3; no definite D call. The germline V and J ends were trimmed by 0 bases and 1 base, with 8 bases remaining between them. The V gene's germline CDR1 is MNHEY and CDR2 SVGAGI. The CDR3 loop spans 15 amino acids. CDR3: CASSYSGVGTDTQYF. The CDR3 DNA reads TGTGCCAGCAGTTACTCTGGGGTGGGCACAGATACGCAGTATTTT.

This clone has a single count. The chain couples TRBV12-5 to TRBJ2-3; D perhaps matches TRBD2 (6 bases). Germline CDR1 and CDR2: LGHNT and FRNRAP. The V end was cut by 5 bases, the J end by 0 bases, with 18 bases between. This CDR3 contains 17 residues. The CDR3 loop reads CASGLRGPAGSTDTQYF. CDR3 bases: TGTGCTAGTGGTCTACGAGGCCCCGCGGGAAGCACAGATACGCAGTATTTT.

The sample holds one count of this clone. V and J are TRBV7-2 and TRBJ2-7; TRBD2 matches at 11 bases. V was pared by 6 bases and J by 2 bases, with 6 bases of the junction left unmatched. Germline V CDR1 and CDR2: SGHTA, FQGNSA. The CDR3 runs to 15 residues. Here the CDR3 DNA reads TGTGCCAGCAGGCCAACTAGCGGGGGCCCCTACGAGCAGTACTTC. Protein product: CASRPTSGGPYEQYF. Variable domain in full (rest from reference TRBV7-2 and TRBJ2-7): GAGVSQSPSNKVTEKGKDVELRCDPISGHTALYWYRQSLGQGLEFLIYFQGNSAPDKSGLPSDRFSAERTGGSVSTLTIQRTQQEDSAVYLCASRPTSGGPYEQYFGPGTRLTVT.

This clone appeared once. The genes are TRBV7-4 and TRBJ2-5; D possibly uses TRBD1 or TRBD2 (5 bases each). This CDR3 is built from 16 residues. Germline CDR1 reads SGHVT; CDR2 reads SQSDAQ. The germline V and J ends were trimmed by 4 bases and 2 bases, with 17 bases remaining between them. CDR3 in DNA: TGTGCCAGCAGCTCCCCCCCGGGGCGGAGACAAGAGACCCAGTACTTC. It specifies CASSSPPGRRQETQYF.

This chain joins TRBV11-3 and TRBJ1-3; D remains unclear. Germline CDR1 and CDR2: SGHNT and YENEEA. V lost 6 bases and J lost 6, with 12 bases in between. The CDR3 is made up of 13 amino acids. This CDR3 reads CASSPSVLNTIYF. The CDR3 DNA is TGTGCCAGCAGTCCCTCCGTACTAAACACCATATATTTT.

The rearrangement joins TRBV7-8 to TRBJ2-1; tentative D call: TRBD1 (6 bases). With 5 bases removed from V and 7 bases from J, the gap between germline ends came to 15 bases. The CDR3 extends over 14 amino acids. In germline, CDR1 is SGHVS, CDR2 FQNEAQ. The CDR3: CASSTRQARNEQFF. The CDR3 bases are TGTGCCAGCAGCACAAGACAGGCGAGGAATGAGCAGTTCTTC.

The V gene is TRBV19, the J gene TRBJ2-1; TRBD1 aligns across 8 bases. Germline V gene sequence: CDR1 LNHDA, CDR2 SQIVND (reference sequence). V lost 6 bases and J lost 6; bases outside the gene matches: 10. The CDR3 runs to 15 residues. The CDR3 coding sequence is TGTGCCAGTAGCGTACAGGGGGGCAGGGGCAATGAGCAGTTCTTC. This codes for CASSVQGGRGNEQFF.

This sequence joins TRBV7-8 and TRBJ1-4; TRBD1 might be the D (6 bases). V lost 4 bases and J 4 bases, leaving 16 bases between the germline ends. This CDR3 contains 16 residues. Looked up from germline, CDR1 is SGHVS and CDR2 is FQNEAQ. This CDR3 is CASSSDRRRYNEKLFF. The CDR3 DNA sequence: TGTGCCAGCAGCTCTGACAGGCGCCGCTATAATGAAAAACTGTTTTTT. Combining the CDR3 with reference TRBV7-8 and TRBJ1-4 gives the whole variable domain GAGVSQSPRYKVAKRGQDVALRCDPISGHVSLFWYQQALGQGPEFLTYFQNEAQLDKSGLPSDRFFAERPEGSVSTLKIQRTQQEDSAVYLCASSSDRRRYNEKLFFGSGTQLSVL.

V usage is TRBV7-9 and J usage is TRBJ2-5; tentative D call: TRBD1 (5 bases). The CDR3 length is 14 residues. The V end lost 5 bases, the J end lost 3 bases, and 13 bases lay between the germline ends. Looked up from germline, CDR1 is SEHNR and CDR2 is FQNEAQ (reference sequence). In nucleotides, the CDR3 is TGTGCCAGCAGCCCTGGGGCAGTCAAAGAGACCCAGTACTTC. Translation gives CASSPGAVKETQYF.

J is TRBJ2-3 and V is TRBV10-3; 7 nucleotides match TRBD2. The germline V gene encodes CDR1 ENHRY and CDR2 SYGVKD. This CDR3 comprises 15 residues. With V trimmed by 2 bases and J by 6 bases, 8 bases remained unmatched. CDR3 sequence (DNA): TGTGCCATCAGTGAGGTAGGCGGGAGTGAGGATACGCAGTATTTT. As protein: CAISEVGGSEDTQYF.

The sample holds a few counts of this clone. The chain is built from TRBV5-1 and TRBJ1-3, with D unresolved. This CDR3 region has 15 residues. V lost 1 base to trimming and J lost 2 bases, with 10 bases between them. The V gene's germline CDR1 is SGHRS and CDR2 YFSETQ. The CDR3 here is CASSLQGFTGNTIYF. CDR3 in DNA: TGCGCCAGCAGCTTGCAAGGTTTCACTGGAAACACCATATATTTT.

This CDR3 reads CASSYPGTSGRNEQYF. The CDR3 nucleotides read TGTGCCAGCAGTTACCCCGGGACTAGCGGGAGGAACGAGCAGTACTTC. The V gene is TRBV6-6, the J gene TRBJ2-7; 15 bases map to TRBD2. Germline CDR1 MNHNY, CDR2 SVGAGI (reference sequence). The J segment lost 5 bases and the V segment lost 2 bases, leaving 4 bases of the junction unmatched. This CDR3 has 16 residues.

The rearrangement joins TRBV29-1 to TRBJ2-7, with D maybe TRBD1 (6 bases). Germline CDR1 reads SQVTM; CDR2 reads ANQGSEA. V shed 6 bases and J shed 0 bases, with 15 bases lying between them. CDR3 length equals 14 residues. The CDR3 protein is CSVKRGTDSYEQYF. The CDR3 DNA follows: TGCAGCGTAAAAAGGGGGACGGACTCCTACGAGCAGTACTTC.

The count of this clone is one. The CDR3 bases are TGCGCCAGCAGCTCTGGACTAGCGGCCAATGAGCAGTTCTTC. It codes for CASSSGLAANEQFF. V is TRBV5-1 and J is TRBJ2-1, with 10 nucleotides matching TRBD2. Germline CDR1 SGHRS, CDR2 YFSETQ. The J segment lost 6 bases and the V segment lost 3 bases, leaving 3 bases of the junction unmatched. The CDR3 length is 14 residues.

V is TRBV30 and J is TRBJ2-3; D gene unclear. The CDR3 has 13 residues. The germline V gene encodes CDR1 GTSNPN and CDR2 SVGIG (reference sequence). V was trimmed by 1 base and J by 6 bases, leaving 11 bases between them. CDR3 DNA sequence: TGTGCCTGGAGTGGAGTGGCTGGGGATACGCAGTATTTT. Its translation is CAWSGVAGDTQYF.

The chain couples TRBV5-4 to TRBJ1-1; D perhaps matches TRBD1 (6 bases). Germline V CDR1 and CDR2: SGHNT, YYREEE (reference sequence). CDR3 size: 13 residues. The ends were cut back, 4 bases at V and 5 bases at J, with 12 bases in the middle. CDR3 in DNA: TGTGCCAGCAGCGGAGGGGGGAGGACTGAAGCTTTCTTT. It translates to CASSGGGRTEAFF.

This clone was recorded only once. V is TRBV2 and J is TRBJ2-3, with no clear D. V dropped 4 bases and J dropped 5 bases, with 10 bases sitting between them. The CDR3 loop spans 13 amino acids. Per germline, CDR1 SNHLY and CDR2 FYNNEI. CDR3 nucleotides: TGTGCCAGCAGTGGTGGCCCAAAAGATACGCAGTATTTT. It yields the protein CASSGGPKDTQYF.

The V call is TRBV5-8, the J call TRBJ1-3; D call uncertain. The V gene's germline CDR1 is SGHTS and CDR2 YDEGEE. Trimming left V 2 bases short and J 0 bases short, with 9 bases between. This CDR3 has 15 amino acids. The CDR3 DNA is TGTGCCAGCAGCTTCCGGGGATACTCTGGAAACACCATATATTTT. Amino acid sequence: CASSFRGYSGNTIYF. Filled out from reference TRBV5-8 and TRBJ1-3, the complete variable domain reads EAGVTQSPTHLIKTRGQQATLRCSPISGHTSVYWYQQALGLGLQFLLWYDEGEERNRGNFPPRFSGRQFPNYSSELNVNALELEDSALYLCASSFRGYSGNTIYFGEGSWLTVV.

Here the CDR3 reads CASSPPGLAGAQETQYF. CDR3 in DNA: TGTGCCAGCAGTCCGCCCGGACTAGCGGGAGCACAAGAGACCCAGTACTTC. The rearrangement joins TRBV27 to TRBJ2-5; 13 bases match TRBD2. V shed 5 bases, J shed 2 bases, and the junction held 8 bases outside the gene matches. Germline CDR1 reads MNHEY; CDR2 reads SMNVEV (reference sequence). CDR3 length: 17 amino acids.

The chain links TRBV28 to TRBJ2-7; TRBD1 matches 8 bases. The CDR3 runs 14 residues. Trimming took 9 bases from V and 6 from J; bases not matched to a gene: 13. CDR1 is MDHEN, CDR2 SYDVKM, per germline. The CDR3 bases are TGTGCCAGTAGCGCCGGGACAGGCCTTGCCGAGCAGTACTTC. It yields the protein CASSAGTGLAEQYF.

The count of this clone is one. The chain has TRBV7-6 and TRBJ2-1; TRBD1 agrees at 9 bases. Germline assignment: CDR1 SGHVS and CDR2 FNYEAQ. The trim removed 5 bases at V and 6 bases at J, leaving 2 bases unmatched. CDR3 length: 13 residues. The CDR3 spells CASSKDRGNEQFF. CDR3 in DNA: TGTGCCAGCAGCAAGGACAGGGGCAATGAGCAGTTCTTC.

The J gene is TRBJ2-3, the V gene TRBV11-2; possible D gene TRBD2, 5 bases. This CDR3 is 16 amino acids long. Germline V gives CDR1 SGHAT, CDR2 FQNNGV. Trimming took off 5 bases at V and 1 base at J, with 16 bases between the two ends. The CDR3 protein is CASSPSNLAGTDTQYF. CDR3 sequence (DNA): TGTGCCAGCAGCCCCTCCAACCTAGCCGGCACAGATACGCAGTATTTT.

This chain joins TRBV5-1 and TRBJ2-7; 12 positions match TRBD2. J lost 2 bases, V lost 4 bases, and 10 bases had no gene match. Germline V lookup: CDR1 SGHRS, CDR2 YFSETQ. This CDR3 has 17 residues. The CDR3 DNA is TGCGCCAGCAGCGGGGGGGCAGGACTAGCGGGAACCTACGAGCAGTACTTC. Translation gives CASSGGAGLAGTYEQYF.

This clone was found once. The CDR3 nucleotides are TGTGCCAGCAGCTCGCCCCGGAGACTCGAGCACTACGAGCAGTACTTC. It codes for CASSSPRRLEHYEQYF. The genes are TRBV11-2 and TRBJ2-7, with no clear D. Trimming pared 4 bases from V and 3 bases from J, leaving 19 bases between. The CDR3 has 16 amino acids. Germline V lookup: CDR1 SGHAT, CDR2 FQNNGV.

The chain has TRBV9 and TRBJ1-5, with TRBD1 as a possible D gene (6 bases). The ends were cut back, 0 bases at V and 6 bases at J, with 31 bases in the middle. The CDR3 loop spans 21 amino acids. Per germline, CDR1 SGDLS and CDR2 YYNGEE. The CDR3 nucleotides are TGTGCCAGCAGCGTAGTCCCACGGAGGGCTAGTTCGGGGGGCCGGGGTCAGCCCCAGCATTTT. Encoded protein: CASSVVPRRASSGGRGQPQHF.

The CDR3 region is CASSLMASNQPQHF. The CDR3 bases are TGTGCCAGCAGCTTAATGGCTAGCAATCAGCCCCAGCATTTT. The V call is TRBV5-5, the J call TRBJ1-5; D remains ambiguous. Per germline, CDR1 SGHKS and CDR2 YYEKEE (reference sequence). The CDR3 is 14 residues long. Trimming cost V 2 bases and J 0 bases, with 6 bases left between them.

The chain employs TRBV19 and TRBJ2-3, with TRBD2 identical over 9 bases. Germline CDR1 reads LNHDA; CDR2 reads SQIVND (reference sequence). This CDR3 region has 19 residues. With 3 bases clipped from V and 2 bases from J, the junction kept 15 bases outside the gene matches. In DNA form, the CDR3 reads TGTGCCAGTAGTATTTCGGGGGCCTTCCTAGCGGGGCACACAGATACGCAGTATTTT. It yields the protein CASSISGAFLAGHTDTQYF. The complete variable domain, with remaining parts taken from reference TRBV19 and TRBJ2-3, reads DGGITQSPKYLFRKEGQNVTLSCEQNLNHDAMYWYRQDPGQGLRLIYYSQIVNDFQKGDIAEGYSVSREKKESFPLTVTSAQKNPTAFYLCASSISGAFLAGHTDTQYFGPGTRLTVL.

In this sample, this clone turned up once. This chain connects TRBV4-2 to TRBJ2-7, with TRBD2 matching 10 bases. This CDR3 has 18 amino acids. CDR1 and CDR2 (germline): LGHNA, YNFKEQ. V shed 1 base and J 0 bases; nucleotides not matched to a gene: 9. The CDR3 protein is CASSQGVLTSGASYEQYF. In nucleotides, the CDR3 is TGTGCCAGCAGCCAAGGGGTGCTCACTAGCGGGGCCTCCTACGAGCAGTACTTC.